Here is one TCR beta chain with its context. This record belongs to a study of technical replicates of blood from several donors. This CDR3 comprises 15 residues. V shed 1 base and J shed 5 bases, with 14 bases lying between them. Germline V lookup: CDR1 SGHRS, CDR2 YFSETQ. Sequencing used immunoSEQ multiplex PCR; TCRdb keeps in-frame clones, though not all of them. The top ten hold approximately 4.2% of the sample, which has 59,000 or so clones, roughly 93% seen once. The rearrangement links TRBV5-1 to TRBJ2-3; D may be TRBD2 (6 bases). Sequenced sample: PBMCs. This receptor was identified in a human donor in good health. Some clones in this sample may be carry-over from other donors' samples. The CDR3 DNA reads TGCGCCAGCAGCTTGTCAGGGAGGTGGATAGATACGCAGTATTTT. Protein: CASSLSGRWIDTQYF.